This T cell receptor (beta chain) stems from a study of T cell repertoires in cytomegalovirus infection. Study in general: Public signatures in TCR beta pointed to CMV infection and matching HLA type.

This CDR3 has 13 residues. Trimming shortened V by 5 bases and J by 6 bases, and 13 bases separated the two germline ends. The germline V gene encodes CDR1 MNHEY and CDR2 SMNVEV (reference sequence). Overall study results and limits: Within the response measured ex vivo, HLA-C-restricted CMV-specific TCR beta clonotypes were dominant. CMV carriers with the relevant HLA were identified by cumulative public TCR beta family frequency.

At least ten counts were recorded for this clonotype. The antigen remains unidentified. TCRdb analysed the reads with MiXCR anew, one entry per CDR3 protein. The sample has 500,000 or so distinct CDR3 sequences, approximately 15% seen once. The chain uses TRBV27 and TRBJ1-1; D not certain. The sequence was collected from a human donor in good health (CMV status not recorded). Some clones in this sample may be carry-over from other donors' samples. Sequencing input: CD8+ T cells from PBMCs. CDR3 loop: CASSRPYGAEAFF. The CDR3 bases are TGTGCCAGCAGTCGACCATACGGAGCTGAAGCTTTCTTT.